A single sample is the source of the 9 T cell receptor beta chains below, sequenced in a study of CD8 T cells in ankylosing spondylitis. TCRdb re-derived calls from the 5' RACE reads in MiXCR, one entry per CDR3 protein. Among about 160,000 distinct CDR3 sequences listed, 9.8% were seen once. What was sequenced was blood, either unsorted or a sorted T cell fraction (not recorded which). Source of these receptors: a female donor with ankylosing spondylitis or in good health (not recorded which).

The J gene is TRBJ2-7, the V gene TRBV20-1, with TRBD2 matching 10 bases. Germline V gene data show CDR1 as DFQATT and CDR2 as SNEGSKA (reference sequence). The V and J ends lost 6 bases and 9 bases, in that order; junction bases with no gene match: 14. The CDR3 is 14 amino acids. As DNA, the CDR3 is TGCAGTGCGTATAGCGGGAGGTGGACCACATTGCAGTACTTC. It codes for CSAYSGRWTTLQYF.

The CDR3: CASLLTTGELFF. CDR3 DNA: TGTGCCAGCTTGCTGACGACCGGGGAGCTGTTTTTT. This rearrangement joins TRBV6-2 or TRBV6-3 to TRBJ2-2, with no clear D. Germline CDR1 MNHEY, CDR2 SVGEGT. V gave up 8 bases and J gave up 5 bases, with 9 bases separating them. The CDR3 consists of 12 residues.

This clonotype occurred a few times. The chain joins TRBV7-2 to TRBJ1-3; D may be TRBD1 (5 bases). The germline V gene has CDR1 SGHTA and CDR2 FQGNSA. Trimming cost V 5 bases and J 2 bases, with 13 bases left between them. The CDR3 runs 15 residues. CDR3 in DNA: TGTGCCAGCAGCCTCCTGGGGGGGACTGGAAACACCATATATTTT. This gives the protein CASSLLGGTGNTIYF.

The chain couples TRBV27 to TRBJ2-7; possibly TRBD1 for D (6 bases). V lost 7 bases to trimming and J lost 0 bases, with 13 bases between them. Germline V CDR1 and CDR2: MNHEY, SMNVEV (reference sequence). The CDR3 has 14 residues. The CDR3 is CASTPTGSSYEQYF. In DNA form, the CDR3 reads TGTGCCAGCACCCCGACAGGATCCTCCTACGAGCAGTACTTC.

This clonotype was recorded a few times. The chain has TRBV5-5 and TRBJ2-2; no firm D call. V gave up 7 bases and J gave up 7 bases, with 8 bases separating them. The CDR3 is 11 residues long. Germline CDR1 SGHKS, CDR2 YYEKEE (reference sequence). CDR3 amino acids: CASGKSGELFF. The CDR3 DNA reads TGTGCCAGCGGAAAGAGCGGGGAGCTGTTTTTT.

The CDR3: CASKTGTVNQPQHF. The CDR3 DNA reads TGTGCCAGCAAAACCGGGACAGTCAATCAGCCCCAGCATTTT. This chain uses TRBV27 with TRBJ1-5; 7 bases match TRBD1. J gave up 3 bases and V 7 bases, and 6 bases lay outside the gene matches. Germline V gives CDR1 MNHEY, CDR2 SMNVEV (reference sequence). CDR3 length: 14 residues.

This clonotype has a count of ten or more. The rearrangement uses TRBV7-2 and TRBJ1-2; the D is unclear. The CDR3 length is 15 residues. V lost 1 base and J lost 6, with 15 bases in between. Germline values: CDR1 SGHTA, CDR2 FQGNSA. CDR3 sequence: CASSLVAGPRDGYTF. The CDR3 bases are TGTGCCAGCAGCTTAGTCGCAGGCCCGAGGGATGGCTACACCTTC.

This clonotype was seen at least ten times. The CDR3 bases are TGCAGCGTTGTTATCGCAGACTCCTATGGCTACACCTTC. This translates into CSVVIADSYGYTF. This chain uses TRBV29-1 with TRBJ1-2, with D uncertain. The V end was cut by 4 bases, the J end by 4 bases, with 13 bases between. Germline V lookup: CDR1 SQVTM, CDR2 ANQGSEA. The CDR3 sequence is 13 residues long.

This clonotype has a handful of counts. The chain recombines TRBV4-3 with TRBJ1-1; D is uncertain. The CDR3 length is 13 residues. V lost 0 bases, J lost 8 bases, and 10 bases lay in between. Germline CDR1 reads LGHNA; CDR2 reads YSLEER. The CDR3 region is CASSQDRVWEAFF. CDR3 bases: TGCGCCAGCAGCCAAGATAGAGTATGGGAAGCTTTCTTT.